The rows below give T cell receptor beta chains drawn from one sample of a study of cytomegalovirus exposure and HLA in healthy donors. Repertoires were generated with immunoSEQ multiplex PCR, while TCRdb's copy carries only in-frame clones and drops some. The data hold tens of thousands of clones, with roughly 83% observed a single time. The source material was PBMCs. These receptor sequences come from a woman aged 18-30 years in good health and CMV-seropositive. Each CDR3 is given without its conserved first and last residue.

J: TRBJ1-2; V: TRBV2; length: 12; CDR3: ASRETAGSYGYT
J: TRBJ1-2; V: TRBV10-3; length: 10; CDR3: AINEGSYGYT
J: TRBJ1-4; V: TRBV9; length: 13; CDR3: ASSILDTAGEKLF
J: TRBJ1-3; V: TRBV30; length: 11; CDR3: ACGGDSGNTIY
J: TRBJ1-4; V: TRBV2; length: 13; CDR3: ASSDQVRNNEKLF
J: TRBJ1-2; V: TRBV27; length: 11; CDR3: ASSFGQSYGYT
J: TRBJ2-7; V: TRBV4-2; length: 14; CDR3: ASSPPSGTRIYEQY
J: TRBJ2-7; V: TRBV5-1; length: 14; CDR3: ASSSLGQGANYEQY
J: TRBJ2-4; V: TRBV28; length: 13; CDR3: ASSSLQGDKNIQY
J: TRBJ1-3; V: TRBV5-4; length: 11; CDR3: ASSLTAGNTIY
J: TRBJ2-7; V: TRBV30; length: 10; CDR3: AWRGPQGEQY
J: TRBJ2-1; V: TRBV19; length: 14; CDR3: ASSIRGTGRDNEQF
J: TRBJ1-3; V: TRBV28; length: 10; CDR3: ASEGDGNTIY
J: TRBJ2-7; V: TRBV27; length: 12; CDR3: ASSLWTGADEQY
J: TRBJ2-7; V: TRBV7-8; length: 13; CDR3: ASSSARSAAYEQY
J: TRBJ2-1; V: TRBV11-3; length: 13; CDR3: ASSIGTAFWDEQF
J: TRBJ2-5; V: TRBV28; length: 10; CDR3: ATHDYQETQY